The clone carrying this T cell receptor (beta chain) was observed a few times. There are 14 residues in the CDR3. Germline V gene lookup returns CDR1 SNHLY and CDR2 FYNNEI. V was cut by 6 bases and J by 10 bases, with 16 bases left in between. This sample was taken from a study of sequential checkpoint blockade in melanoma. The treatment: randomized to nivolumab then ipilimumab (arm A) or the reverse (arm B). Sequenced by immunoSEQ multiplex PCR; TCRdb stores in-frame clones only, minus some. The sample contains roughly 5,100 clones, around three quarters of which appear only once. This sequence was found in a human patient with melanoma. Some clones in this sample may be carry-over from other donors' samples. The chain employs TRBV2 and TRBJ1-6; D possibly corresponds to TRBD1 (6 bases). The sequencing used CD8+ T cells sorted from blood (inferred from file names), collected from a patient given nivolumab and ipilimumab in sequence. This CDR3 is CASSSGQFRSPLHF. In nucleotides, the CDR3 is TGTGCCAGCAGCTCCGGACAGTTTCGGTCACCCCTCCACTTT.